These 17 T cell receptor beta chains originate from one sample sequenced in a study of cytomegalovirus exposure and HLA in healthy donors. PCR employed 60 Vbeta and 13 Jbeta primers. The data were produced by immunoSEQ multiplex PCR, yet TCRdb's version contains in-frame clones alone and is incomplete. The sample carries roughly 190,000 clones, 60% to 80% recorded once. The sequenced sample was PBMCs. The receptors come from a middle-aged man in good health and CMV-seronegative.

The chain links TRBV7-9 to TRBJ1-6, with 7 positions matching TRBD1. This CDR3 has 13 residues. Looked up from germline, CDR1 is SEHNR and CDR2 is FQNEAQ (reference sequence). V shed 5 bases and J 8 bases; nucleotides not matched to a gene: 3. The CDR3 here is CASSRDRYSPLHF. The CDR3 DNA is TGTGCCAGCAGCCGGGACAGATATTCACCCCTCCACTTT.

The chain joins TRBV5-1 to TRBJ2-1; TRBD1 aligns across 7 bases. The CDR3 has 14 amino acids. V shed 2 bases, J shed 8 bases, and the junction held 7 bases outside the gene matches. Germline CDR1 is SGHRS and CDR2 is YFSETQ. The CDR3 DNA reads as TGCGCCAGCAGCTTTGACAGGGTGGTCGATGAGCAGTTCTTC. Its protein is CASSFDRVVDEQFF.

This chain connects TRBV6-1 to TRBJ1-2; D gene uncertain. Germline V CDR1 and CDR2: MNHNS, SASEGT. This CDR3 comprises 14 residues. The germline V and J ends were trimmed by 0 bases and 4 bases, with 9 bases remaining between them. The DNA of the CDR3 is TGTGCCAGCAGTGAAGCTCAGGCAGCCTATGGCTACACCTTC. This encodes CASSEAQAAYGYTF.

V gene TRBV9 combines with J gene TRBJ2-6, with TRBD1 as a possible D gene (6 bases). Trimming removed 3 bases at V and 8 bases at J, with 12 bases between. CDR3 length: 14 amino acids. The germline V gene encodes CDR1 SGDLS and CDR2 YYNGEE. The CDR3 DNA follows: TGTGCCAGCAGCGGTAGTACAGGGACCAACGTCCTGACTTTC. Encoded protein: CASSGSTGTNVLTF.

The V gene is TRBV29-1, the J gene TRBJ1-3, with 7 bases identical to TRBD1. The CDR3 is 14 amino acids. Germline V gene data show CDR1 as SQVTM and CDR2 as ANQGSEA. V gave up 5 bases and J gave up 0 bases; unmatched junction bases: 4. CDR3 in DNA: TGCAGCGTTTCAGGGGGGATCTCTGGAAACACCATATATTTT. Protein: CSVSGGISGNTIYF. The variable domain in full, completed from reference TRBV29-1 and TRBJ1-3, reads SAVISQKPSRDICQRGTSLTIQCQVDSQVTMMFWYRQQPGQSLTLIATANQGSEATYESGFVIDKFPISRPNLTFSTLTVSNMSPEDSSIYLCSVSGGISGNTIYFGEGSWLTVV.

This clone was detected a few times. The chain carries TRBV7-3 and TRBJ2-1, with a possible D match to TRBD2 (5 bases). Deletions cut 5 bases from V and 1 base from J, with 12 bases between. CDR1 SGHTA and CDR2 FQGTGA come from the germline V gene. The CDR3 sequence is 15 residues long. Here the CDR3 DNA reads TGTGCCAGCAGCCCAGGCCGGGGATCCTACAATGAGCAGTTCTTC. Protein product: CASSPGRGSYNEQFF. Together with reference TRBV7-3 and TRBJ2-1, the CDR3 gives the full variable domain: GAGVSQTPSNKVTEKGKYVELRCDPISGHTALYWYRQSLGQGPEFLIYFQGTGAADDSGLPNDRFFAVRPEGSVSTLKIQRTERGDSAVYLCASSPGRGSYNEQFFGPGTRLTVL.

The chain combines TRBV15 with TRBJ2-7; TRBD1 aligns across 8 bases. There are 14 residues in the CDR3. Germline CDR1 LNHNV, CDR2 YYDKDF (reference sequence). Trimming at V came to 3 bases and at J to 4 bases, leaving 5 bases not matched to a gene. The CDR3 here is CATSSRQGPYEQYF. CDR3 DNA: TGTGCCACCAGCAGCCGACAGGGGCCATACGAGCAGTACTTC.

This clone was counted a few times. V is TRBV9 and J is TRBJ1-2; D might be TRBD1 (5 bases). The CDR3 runs 13 residues. CDR1 SGDLS and CDR2 YYNGEE come from the germline V gene. V was clipped by 4 bases and J by 5 bases, with 12 bases between them. In DNA form, the CDR3 reads TGTGCCAGCAGCCCAGACGACAGTTATGGCTACACCTTC. It yields the protein CASSPDDSYGYTF.

The chain carries TRBV5-4 and TRBJ2-7, with 8 positions matching TRBD1. V was pared by 2 bases and J by 4 bases, with 2 bases of the junction left unmatched. Looked up from germline, CDR1 is SGHNT and CDR2 is YYREEE (reference sequence). The CDR3 contains 13 residues. CDR3 loop: CASSFQGAYEQYF. The CDR3 DNA reads TGTGCCAGCAGCTTTCAGGGGGCATACGAGCAGTACTTC.

This sequence joins TRBV27 and TRBJ2-3; the match to TRBD2 covers 9 bases. Germline V gives CDR1 MNHEY, CDR2 SMNVEV (reference sequence). The V gene end was trimmed by 1 base and the J gene end by 1 base; junction bases not matched to a gene: 0. The length of the CDR3 is 15 residues. The CDR3 bases are TGTGCCAGCAGTTTATGCGGGGGGGGCACAGATACGCAGTATTTT. This encodes CASSLCGGGTDTQYF.

The chain is built from TRBV7-9 and TRBJ1-3; D is unclear. Germline V gene lookup returns CDR1 SEHNR and CDR2 FQNEAQ (reference sequence). V shed 4 bases and J shed 0 bases, with 16 bases lying between them. This CDR3 is built from 17 residues. Here the CDR3 reads CASSSPLTWSSGNTIYF. CDR3 in DNA: TGTGCCAGCAGCTCGCCTCTTACATGGAGCTCTGGAAACACCATATATTTT.

The V and J genes are TRBV6-4 and TRBJ2-7, with D possibly matching TRBD1 (6 bases). Germline V gene sequence: CDR1 MRHNA, CDR2 SNTAGT. Between the trimmed V and J ends, which lost 3 bases and 4 bases, there was a span of 16 bases. This CDR3 is built from 15 residues. This CDR3 reads CASSESASQGYEQYF. CDR3 sequence (DNA): TGTGCCAGCAGTGAGTCCGCTTCACAGGGTTACGAGCAGTACTTC.

In its sample, this clone was seen a few times. The chain employs TRBV13 and TRBJ2-7; 8 positions match TRBD1. Germline-derived CDR1 and CDR2 are PRHDT and FYEKMQ (reference sequence). V gave up 5 bases and J gave up 5 bases; unmatched junction bases: 11. This CDR3 spans 15 amino acids. CDR3 DNA: TGTGCCAGCAGCCCCCAGGGGGCGAAGGGGAACGAGCAGTACTTC. This translates into CASSPQGAKGNEQYF.

This clone has a handful of counts. This CDR3 is also generated by other DNA sequences in the sample. J is TRBJ2-5 and V is TRBV29-1; 10 bases map to TRBD2. The CDR3 has 13 residues. From germline, CDR1 is SQVTM and CDR2 ANQGSEA. V lost 4 bases and J lost 2; bases outside the gene matches: 1. The CDR3 DNA reads TGCAGCGTTGGGACTAGCGGTCAAGAGACCCAGTACTTC. It codes for CSVGTSGQETQYF.

The chain joins TRBV18 to TRBJ2-1; 7 bases align to TRBD1. V lost 3 bases and J lost 2; bases outside the gene matches: 4. The CDR3 runs to 15 residues. Germline CDR1 KGHSH, CDR2 LQKENI. CDR3 sequence: CASSPGQGAYNEQFF. The DNA of the CDR3 is TGTGCCAGCTCACCGGGGCAGGGGGCCTACAATGAGCAGTTCTTC.

This chain joins TRBV11-3 and TRBJ2-1; maybe TRBD2 (6 bases). This CDR3 region has 15 residues. CDR1 is SGHNT, CDR2 YENEEA, per germline. Trimming took 0 bases from V and 5 from J, leaving 11 bases between them. This CDR3 is CASSLDGGLNNEQFF. In DNA form, the CDR3 reads TGTGCCAGCAGCTTAGATGGGGGACTCAACAATGAGCAGTTCTTC. The whole variable domain, filled in from reference TRBV11-3 and TRBJ2-1, reads EAGVVQSPRYKIIEKKQPVAFWCNPISGHNTLYWYLQNLGQGPELLIRYENEEAVDDSQLPKDRFSAERLKGVDSTLKIQPAELGDSAVYLCASSLDGGLNNEQFFGPGTRLTVL.

The chain carries TRBV6-6 and TRBJ1-2; 7 nucleotides agree with TRBD1. Germline-derived CDR1 and CDR2 are MNHNY and SVGAGI (reference sequence). This CDR3 contains 16 residues. V shed 4 bases and J 2 bases; nucleotides not matched to a gene: 10. CDR3 amino acids: CASSWDSLKGNYGYTF. The CDR3 DNA reads TGTGCCAGCAGTTGGGACAGTCTTAAGGGGAACTATGGCTACACCTTC.